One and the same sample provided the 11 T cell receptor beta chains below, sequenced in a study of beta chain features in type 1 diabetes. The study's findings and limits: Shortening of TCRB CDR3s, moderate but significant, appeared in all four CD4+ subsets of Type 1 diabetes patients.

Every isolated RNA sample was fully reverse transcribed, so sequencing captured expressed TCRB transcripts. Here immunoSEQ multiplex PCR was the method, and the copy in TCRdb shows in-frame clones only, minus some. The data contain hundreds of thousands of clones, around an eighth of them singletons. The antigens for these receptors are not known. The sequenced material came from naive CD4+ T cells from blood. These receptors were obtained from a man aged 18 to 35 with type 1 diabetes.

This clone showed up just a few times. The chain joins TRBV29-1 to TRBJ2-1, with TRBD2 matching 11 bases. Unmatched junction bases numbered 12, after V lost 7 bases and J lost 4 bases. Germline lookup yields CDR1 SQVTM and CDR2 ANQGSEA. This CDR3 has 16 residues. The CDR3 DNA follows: TGCAGCGCCCTGCCCAGACTAGCGGGACTGTACAATGAGCAGTTCTTC. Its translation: CSALPRLAGLYNEQFF.

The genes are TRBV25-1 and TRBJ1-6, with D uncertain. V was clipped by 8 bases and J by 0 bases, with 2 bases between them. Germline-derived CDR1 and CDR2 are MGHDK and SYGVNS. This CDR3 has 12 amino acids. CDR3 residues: CASGSYNSPLHF. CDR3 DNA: TGTGCCAGCGGCTCCTATAATTCACCCCTCCACTTT. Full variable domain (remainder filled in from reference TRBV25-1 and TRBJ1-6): EADIYQTPRYLVIGTGKKITLECSQTMGHDKMYWYQQDPGMELHLIHYSYGVNSTEKGDLSSESTVSRIRTEHFPLTLESARPSHTSQYLCASGSYNSPLHFGNGTRLTVT.

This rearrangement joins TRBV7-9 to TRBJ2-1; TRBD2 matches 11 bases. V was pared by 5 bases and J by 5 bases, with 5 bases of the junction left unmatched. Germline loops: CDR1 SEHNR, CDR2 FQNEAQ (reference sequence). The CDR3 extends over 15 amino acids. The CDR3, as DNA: TGTGCCAGCAGCGATCGACTAGCGGGGCACAATGAGCAGTTCTTC. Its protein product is CASSDRLAGHNEQFF.

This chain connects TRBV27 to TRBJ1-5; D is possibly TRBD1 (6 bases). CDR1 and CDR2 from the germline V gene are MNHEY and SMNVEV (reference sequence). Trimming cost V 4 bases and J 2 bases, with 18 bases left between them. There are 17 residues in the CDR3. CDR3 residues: CASSSADRQDGNQPQHF. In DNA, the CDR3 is TGTGCCAGCAGTTCCGCCGACAGGCAGGATGGCAATCAGCCCCAGCATTTT.

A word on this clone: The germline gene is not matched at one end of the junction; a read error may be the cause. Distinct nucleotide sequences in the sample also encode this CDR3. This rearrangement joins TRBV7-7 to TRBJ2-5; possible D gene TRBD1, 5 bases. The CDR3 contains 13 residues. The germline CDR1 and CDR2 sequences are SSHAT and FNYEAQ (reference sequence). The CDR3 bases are TGTGCTAGCAGCTTAGCAGGGCGAGAGACCCAGTACTTC. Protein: CASSLAGRETQYF.

The CDR3 loop reads CASSFRVIGRTEAFF. In DNA, the CDR3 is TGTGCCAGCAGCTTCAGGGTTATTGGGCGGACTGAAGCTTTCTTT. The gene calls are TRBV7-2 and TRBJ1-1; D possibly corresponds to TRBD1 (5 bases). The germline V gene has CDR1 SGHTA and CDR2 FQGNSA. The CDR3 is 15 residues long. Trimming removed 3 bases at V and 5 bases at J, with 16 bases between.

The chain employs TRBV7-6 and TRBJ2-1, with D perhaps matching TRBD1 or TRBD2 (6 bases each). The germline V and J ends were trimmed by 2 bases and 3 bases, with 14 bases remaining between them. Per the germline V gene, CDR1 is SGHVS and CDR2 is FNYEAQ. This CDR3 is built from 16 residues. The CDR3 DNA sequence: TGTGCCAGCAGCTTATCGGGGGCCAGGAGCTACAATGAGCAGTTCTTC. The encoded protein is CASSLSGARSYNEQFF.

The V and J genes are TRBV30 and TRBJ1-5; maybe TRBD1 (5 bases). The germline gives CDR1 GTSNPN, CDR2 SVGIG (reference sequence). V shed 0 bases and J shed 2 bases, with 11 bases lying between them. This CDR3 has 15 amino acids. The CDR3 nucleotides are TGTGCCTGGAGTGTACACGCGGGGGGCAATCAGCCCCAGCATTTT. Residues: CAWSVHAGGNQPQHF.

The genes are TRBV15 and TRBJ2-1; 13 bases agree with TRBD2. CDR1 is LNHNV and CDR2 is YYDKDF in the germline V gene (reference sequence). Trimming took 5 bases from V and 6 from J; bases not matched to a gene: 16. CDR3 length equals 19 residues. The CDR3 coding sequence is TGTGCCACCAGCCTGGATGGACATCAACTAGCGGGAGGGCTCAATGAGCAGTTCTTC. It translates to CATSLDGHQLAGGLNEQFF.

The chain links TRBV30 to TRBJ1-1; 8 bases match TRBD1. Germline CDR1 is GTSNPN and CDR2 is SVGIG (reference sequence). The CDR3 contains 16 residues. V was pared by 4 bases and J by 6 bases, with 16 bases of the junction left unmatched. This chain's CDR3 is CAWTPRRQGSRAEAFF. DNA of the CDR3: TGTGCCTGGACCCCCCGACGACAGGGGTCAAGGGCTGAAGCTTTCTTT.

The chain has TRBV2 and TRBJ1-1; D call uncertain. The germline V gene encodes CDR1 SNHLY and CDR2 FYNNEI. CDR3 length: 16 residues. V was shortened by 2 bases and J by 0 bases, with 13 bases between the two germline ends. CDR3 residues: CASSERVAGLNTEAFF. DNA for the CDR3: TGTGCCAGCAGTGAACGGGTTGCAGGATTGAACACTGAAGCTTTCTTT.